This TCR beta chain was captured by sequencing in a study of CD8 T cells in Susac syndrome. The sequenced target, TCR beta, came from blood CD8+ and CD4+ T cells. The patients serving as multiple sclerosis controls were treatment-naive. They had stable or active relapsing-remitting disease and fulfilled revised McDonald criteria. While CD8+ and CD4+ T cells were isolated negatively, TEMRA cells were enriched by FACS. The RNA input was about 0.5 to 1 ug, and it was reverse transcribed with random hexamers. Multiplex immunoSEQ PCR targeted 54 Vbeta and 13 Jbeta TCR beta segments. Each CDR3 protein gets one entry after TCRdb re-called the immunoSEQ multiplex PCR reads with MiXCR. The top ten clones hold just over 0.5% of a sample with about 76,000 distinct CDR3 sequences, roughly 91% of them seen once. The CDR3 spans 14 residues. Germline lookup yields CDR1 MNHEY and CDR2 SMNVEV (reference sequence). V lost 2 bases, J lost 7 bases, and 12 bases lay in between.

The clonotype comes from a human donor with multiple sclerosis. Sequenced material: CD8+ T cells from PBMCs. This chain connects TRBV27 to TRBJ1-5; a weak D match, TRBD1 (6 bases). Here the CDR3 reads CASSLGGRGQPQHF. The CDR3, as DNA: TGTGCCAGCAGTTTAGGGGGGCGAGGACAGCCCCAGCATTTT.